This T cell receptor (beta chain) was sequenced during a study of blood T cell repertoires in COVID-19 (dated by TCRdb to the early 2020s). At the level of the whole study: Samples covering the acute and convalescent phases of COVID-19 were provided by collaborators in the United States, Italy and Spain. Sample metadata almost always included a de-identified subject ID, COVID-19 status, age in years and sex. Where available, HLA class I and class II types were taken from metadata supplied by the sample provider and were not determined by assay-based typing. Subjects who had been exposed to COVID-19, were actively infected with it, or had recovered from it provided the deeply sampled blood TCRbeta repertoires that made up the dataset. The repertoires were released in a freely available public database intended as a resource for research on the immune response to SARS-CoV-2. The material from the prospective study consisted of cDNA or gDNA derived from T cells, B-cell-depleted T cells, or PBMCs. Samples were obtained from the ongoing ImmuneRACE study (first 160 participants) and from 950 to 1,500 subjects provided by 6 global collaborators. The paper as a whole reports these results and caveats: How much clinical and demographic metadata was included differed by source and by participant, and the metadata was provided uncurated.

Collaborating institutions collected whole blood in K2EDTA tubes following their own protocols. For TCRbeta analysis, collaborator samples were shipped as frozen whole blood, as isolated PBMCs, or as DNA extracted from either sample type. TCRbeta CDR3 regions were amplified from genomic DNA by means of the immunoSEQ Assay, a bias-controlled multiplex PCR. The paper's processing steps were these. Nucleated cell counts per sample were estimated from amplification of reference gene primers within the assay. To quantify the absolute abundance of each unique TCRbeta CDR3 rearrangement, sequence reads were collapsed and filtered. For each sample, productive Simpson clonality was calculated as the square root of Simpson's diversity index across productive rearrangements. Drawn from immuneACCESS, this table holds only the in-frame rearrangements with V and J called that TCRdb kept. Clones are partly lost; checked studies trace under half to an unresolved V gene and leave the rest unexplained. V and J calls and clone size follow that table, whereas D and trimming were derived from the DNA. The sample table records roughly 67,000 clones; 70% to 90% of these occur just once. The ten largest clones capture 4.4% of the sample.

Unmatched junction bases come to 6, with V trimmed by 3 bases and J by 11 bases. For CDR1 and CDR2, the germline V gene lists SGHRS and YFSETQ. The CDR3 starts with the cysteine, ends with the phenylalanine, and has 12 residues. Only CDR3 DNA is held: 36 bases, read in frame from base 1. Turning to this clone: The antigen it binds to is not known. No clone much larger than this one lies a single base away; base qualities are absent.

This clonotype originated in a man in his fifties or sixties with active COVID-19. Sequencing input: peripheral blood. The chain is made from TRBV5-1 and TRBJ1-1; TRBD1 matches 8 bases in the middle. The CDR3 region: CASSYTGGRAFF. In nucleotides, the sequence is TGCGCCAGCAGCTATACAGGGGGTAGGGCTTTCTTT.